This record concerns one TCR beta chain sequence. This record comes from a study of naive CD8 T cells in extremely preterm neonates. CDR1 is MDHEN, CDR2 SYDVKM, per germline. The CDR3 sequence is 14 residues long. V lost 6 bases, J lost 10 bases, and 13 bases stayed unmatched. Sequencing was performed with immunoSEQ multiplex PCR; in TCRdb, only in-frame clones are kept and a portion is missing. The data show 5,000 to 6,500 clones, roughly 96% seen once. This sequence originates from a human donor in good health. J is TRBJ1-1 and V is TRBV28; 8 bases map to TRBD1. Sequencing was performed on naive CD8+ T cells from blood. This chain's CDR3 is CASRRDRLGQRAFF. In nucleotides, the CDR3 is TGTGCCAGCAGGCGGGACAGGTTGGGGCAGCGAGCTTTCTTT.